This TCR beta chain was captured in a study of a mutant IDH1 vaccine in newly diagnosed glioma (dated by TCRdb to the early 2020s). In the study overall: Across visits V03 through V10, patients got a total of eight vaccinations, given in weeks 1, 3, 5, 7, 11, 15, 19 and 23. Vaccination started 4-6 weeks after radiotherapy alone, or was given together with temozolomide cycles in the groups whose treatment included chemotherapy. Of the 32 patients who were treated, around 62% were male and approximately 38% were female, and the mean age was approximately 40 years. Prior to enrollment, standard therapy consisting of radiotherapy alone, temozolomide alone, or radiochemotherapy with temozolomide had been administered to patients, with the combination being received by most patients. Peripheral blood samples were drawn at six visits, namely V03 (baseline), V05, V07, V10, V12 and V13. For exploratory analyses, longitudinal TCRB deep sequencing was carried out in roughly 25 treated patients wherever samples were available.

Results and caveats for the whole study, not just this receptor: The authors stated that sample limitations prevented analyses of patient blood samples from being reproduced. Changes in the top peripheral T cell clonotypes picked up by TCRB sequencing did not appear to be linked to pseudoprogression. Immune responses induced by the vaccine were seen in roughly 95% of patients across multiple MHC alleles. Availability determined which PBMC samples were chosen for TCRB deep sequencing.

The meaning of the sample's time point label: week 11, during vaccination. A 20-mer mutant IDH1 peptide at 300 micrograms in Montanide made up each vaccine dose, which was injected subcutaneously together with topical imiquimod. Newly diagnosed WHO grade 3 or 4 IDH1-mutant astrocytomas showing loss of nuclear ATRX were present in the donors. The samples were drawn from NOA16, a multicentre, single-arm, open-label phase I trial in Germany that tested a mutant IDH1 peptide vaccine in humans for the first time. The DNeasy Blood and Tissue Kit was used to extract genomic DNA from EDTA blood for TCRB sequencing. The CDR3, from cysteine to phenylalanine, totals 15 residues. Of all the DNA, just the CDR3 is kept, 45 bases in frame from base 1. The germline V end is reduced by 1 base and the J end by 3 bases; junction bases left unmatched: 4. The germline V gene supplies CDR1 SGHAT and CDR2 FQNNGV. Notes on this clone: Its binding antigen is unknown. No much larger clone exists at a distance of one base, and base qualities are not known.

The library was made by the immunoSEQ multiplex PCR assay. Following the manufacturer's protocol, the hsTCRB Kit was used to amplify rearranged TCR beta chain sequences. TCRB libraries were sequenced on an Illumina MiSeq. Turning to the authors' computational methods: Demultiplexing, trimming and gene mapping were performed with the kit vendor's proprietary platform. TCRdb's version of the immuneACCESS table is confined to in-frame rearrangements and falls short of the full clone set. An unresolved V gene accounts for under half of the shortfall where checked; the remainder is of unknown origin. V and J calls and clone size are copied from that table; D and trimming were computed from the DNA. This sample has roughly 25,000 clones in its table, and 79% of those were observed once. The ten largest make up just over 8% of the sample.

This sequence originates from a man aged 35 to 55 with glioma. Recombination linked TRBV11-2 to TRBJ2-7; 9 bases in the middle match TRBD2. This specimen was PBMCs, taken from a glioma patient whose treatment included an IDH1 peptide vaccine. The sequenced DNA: TGTGCCAGCAGCTTAGTAGCGGGAGTGGGCTACGAGCAGTACTTC. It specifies CASSLVAGVGYEQYF.